This T cell receptor beta chain was sequenced during a study of T cell repertoires in cytomegalovirus infection. Study in general: It was recently identified HLA-C-restricted and well-studied HLA-B-restricted CMV epitopes that the study used. Study results and caveats: Totalled public TCR beta family frequency picked out people who carried CMV plus the relevant HLA.

TCRdb reanalysed the reads using MiXCR and keeps one entry per CDR3 protein. The table has around 900,000 distinct CDR3 sequences, roughly a third seen once. A note on this clonotype: Its antigen is unidentified.

From germline, CDR1 is MNHEY and CDR2 SMNVEV (reference sequence). Deletions cut 5 bases from V and 1 base from J, with 12 bases between. The CDR3 extends over 14 amino acids. This specimen consisted of cultured CD8+ T cells from PBMCs, obtained from culture after CMV antigen stimulation. The chain links TRBV27 to TRBJ2-7; D may be TRBD1 (6 bases). The source is a human donor in good health (CMV status not recorded). Some clones in this sample may be carry-over from other donors' samples. The CDR3 sequence: CASSTGLNSYEQYF. CDR3 sequence (DNA): TGTGCCAGCAGTACAGGGCTTAATTCCTACGAGCAGTACTTC.